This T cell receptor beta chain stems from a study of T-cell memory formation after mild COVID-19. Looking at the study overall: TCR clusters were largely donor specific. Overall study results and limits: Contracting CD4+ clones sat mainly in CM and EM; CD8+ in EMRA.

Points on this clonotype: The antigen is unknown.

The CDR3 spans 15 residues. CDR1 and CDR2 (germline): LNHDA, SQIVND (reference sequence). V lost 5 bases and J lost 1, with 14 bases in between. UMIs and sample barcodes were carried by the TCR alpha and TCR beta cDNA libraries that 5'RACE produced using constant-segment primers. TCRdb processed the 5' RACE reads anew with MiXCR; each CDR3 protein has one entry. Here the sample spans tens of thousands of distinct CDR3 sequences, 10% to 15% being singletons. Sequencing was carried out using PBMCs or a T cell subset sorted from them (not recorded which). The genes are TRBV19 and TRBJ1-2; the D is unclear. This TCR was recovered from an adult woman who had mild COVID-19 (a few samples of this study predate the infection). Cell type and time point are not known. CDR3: CASSLSASINYGYTF. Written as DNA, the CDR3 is TGTGCCAGTAGTCTAAGCGCCTCTATTAACTATGGCTACACCTTC.